Listed below are T cell receptor beta chains from one sample, sequenced in a study of blood T cells in healthy people across ages. TCRdb used MiXCR to reprocess the 5' RACE reads, holding one entry per CDR3 protein. The table shows 700,000 to 1,000,000 distinct CDR3 sequences, with approximately 48% occurring only once. Sequencing input: blood. These receptors all stem from a man aged 60 to 75 in good health. The CDR3 runs from the conserved cysteine through the conserved F or W. D genes are given only for firm matches. Size values are once, few and many counts, or a class for expanded clones, and some rows have none.

V,J,size,D,DNA,CDR3
TRBV25-1,TRBJ2-1,-,-,TGTGCCAGCAGCCCCCCCGTGTGGGTTTTTGAGCAGTTCTTC,CASSPPVWVFEQFF
TRBV7-9,TRBJ2-7,-,TRBD2,TGTGCCAGCAGCTCTAGCGGGGGTCCCTCCTCCTACGAGCAGTACTTC,CASSSSGGPSSYEQYF
TRBV27,TRBJ2-1,-,-,TGTGCCAGCAGTTTAGGGACACTTCACAATGAGCAGTTCTTC,CASSLGTLHNEQFF
TRBV20-1,TRBJ1-2,-,-,TGCAGTGCTAGACCTGGGACTGCACGGGACGGTAGTCACACCTTC,CSARPGTARDGSHTF
TRBV19,TRBJ2-7,-,TRBD1,TGTGCCAGTAGTGGGGGCAGGGGGCTTGAGCAGTACTTC,CASSGGRGLEQYF
TRBV12-3/TRBV12-4,TRBJ1-5,-,TRBD1,TGTGCCAGCAGTCGGGACAGGGTAAGCAATCAGCCCCAGCATTTT,CASSRDRVSNQPQHF
TRBV28,TRBJ2-1,many,-,TGTGCCAGCGGCCCCGGGCTAAACAATGAGCAGTTCTTC,CASGPGLNNEQFF
TRBV5-6,TRBJ2-3,few,-,TGTGCCAGCAGCTTAATCAGAGGCACAGATACGCAGTATTTT,CASSLIRGTDTQYF
TRBV3-1,TRBJ2-7,few,-,TGTGCCAGCAGCCGGCAACAGGGTCGCTACGAGCAGTACTTC,CASSRQQGRYEQYF
TRBV20-1,TRBJ2-5,-,TRBD1,TGCAGTGCTAGAGTGGGTTCTGGGACAGCGGCAAAATTGACCCAGTACTTC,CSARVGSGTAAKLTQYF
TRBV7-9,TRBJ2-5,few,-,TGTGCCAGCAGCCGGACCCCTGGAGAGACCCAGTACTTC,CASSRTPGETQYF